This T cell receptor (beta chain) was sequenced in a study of cytomegalovirus exposure and HLA in healthy donors. Primers included in the PCR were 60 Vbeta and 13 Jbeta primers. Only in-frame clones appear in the TCRdb table, and some are missing; sequencing was by immunoSEQ multiplex PCR. Of fewer than 250,000 clones in the sample, about 79% were seen once. The CDR3 runs 14 residues. From germline, CDR1 is SNHLY and CDR2 FYNNEI. After removal of 4 bases from V and 5 bases from J, the junction contained 5 bases not matched to a gene. Sequenced: PBMCs. The gene calls are TRBV2 and TRBJ2-7, with 10 bases lining up with TRBD1. The clonotype comes from a male donor in good health and CMV-seronegative. DNA of the CDR3: TGTGCCAGCAGTGTCCGGGACAGGGGCGACGAGCAGTACTTC. Its protein is CASSVRDRGDEQYF.